A single sample is the source of the 8 T cell receptor beta chains below, sequenced in a study of shared clonotypes between healthy human individuals (dated by TCRdb to the early 2020s). Library method: the immunoSEQ multiplex PCR assay. TCRdb provides this immuneACCESS table in a form limited to in-frame rearrangements. Some clones are lacking; in checked studies, under half of them reflect an unresolved V gene, and why the rest are absent is not known. The sample data list some 660,000 clones, and around three quarters of these were observed just once. The ten largest clonotypes hold about 1.8% of the sample. Material: memory CD4+ T cells sorted from blood. Taken with the paper, the label for cell subset or site translates to: CD45RA-negative fraction. The receptors originated from a woman aged 30 to 39 in good health.

The table lists this clone with a count of one. The rearrangement uses TRBV6-5 and TRBJ2-7; the match to TRBD1 covers 8 bases. The V segment lost 5 bases and the J segment 6 bases; nucleotides outside the gene matches: 9. The CDR3 length is 14 residues. CDR1 is MNHEY, CDR2 SVGAGI, per germline. The CDR3 reads CASSTRTGKGEQYF. The CDR3 bases are TGTGCCAGCAGTACCCGGACAGGGAAGGGCGAGCAGTACTTC.

CDR3 nucleotide sequence: TGTGCCTGGAGTGTACTTGAGATCGCCTACGAGCAGTACTTC. This sequence encodes CAWSVLEIAYEQYF. The J gene is TRBJ2-7, the V gene TRBV30; no clear D. Germline-derived CDR1 and CDR2 are GTSNPN and SVGIG (reference sequence). V shed 0 bases and J shed 2 bases, with 11 bases lying between them. The CDR3 length is 14 residues.

On this clone itself: At the DNA level, this CDR3 is encoded by other sequences in the same sample as well. J is TRBJ2-1 and V is TRBV5-1; 7 bases fit TRBD1. The V gene's germline CDR1 is SGHRS and CDR2 YFSETQ. CDR3 size: 14 residues. V lost 4 bases to trimming and J lost 5 bases; unmatched junction nucleotides: 6. The DNA for the CDR3 is TGCGCCAGCAGCCCCGGGACAGAGAACAATGAGCAGTTCTTC. Its protein is CASSPGTENNEQFF.

The count of this clone is one. A much larger clonotype is one base distant, so this may be a read error. J is TRBJ1-1 and V is TRBV7-9; 7 nucleotides agree with TRBD1. The V gene end was trimmed by 4 bases and the J gene end by 3 bases; junction bases not matched to a gene: 2. In germline, CDR1 is SEHNR, CDR2 FQNEAQ (reference sequence). CDR3 length equals 13 residues. CDR3 DNA: TGTGCCAGCAGCTACCAGGGGGACACTGAAGCTTTCTTT. It codes for CASSYQGDTEAFF.

The rearrangement joins TRBV11-1 to TRBJ2-7; 7 nucleotides line up with TRBD1. The germline V gene encodes CDR1 SGHAT and CDR2 FQDESV (reference sequence). V trimming: 3 bases; J trimming: 8 bases; junction bases outside the gene matches: 7. The CDR3 spans 13 residues. The CDR3 region has the DNA TGTGCCAGCAGCTTTGGACAGGCAAAGCAGCAGTACTTC. It yields the protein CASSFGQAKQQYF.

The rearrangement uses TRBV5-1 and TRBJ2-2; D is possibly TRBD1 or TRBD2 (5 bases each). Germline CDR1 is SGHRS and CDR2 is YFSETQ. The CDR3 contains 14 residues. V lost 5 bases to trimming and J lost 4 bases, with 12 bases between them. CDR3 in amino acids: CASSNGGFTGELFF. Written as DNA, the CDR3 is TGCGCCAGCAGTAATGGGGGTTTCACCGGGGAGCTGTTTTTT.

A note on this clone: Additional DNA sequences in this sample encode the identical CDR3. The rearrangement links TRBV28 to TRBJ1-2; D ambiguous. The CDR3 contains 12 residues. V was pared by 6 bases and J by 4 bases, with 9 bases between. Germline CDR1 is MDHEN and CDR2 is SYDVKM. This CDR3 reads CASSRAGYGYTF. CDR3 DNA: TGTGCCAGCAGCCGGGCAGGCTATGGCTACACCTTC.

This chain uses TRBV9 with TRBJ1-2; 12 positions agree with TRBD1. This CDR3 is 15 amino acids long. After removal of 5 bases from V and 6 bases from J, the junction contained 8 bases not matched to a gene. Germline values: CDR1 SGDLS, CDR2 YYNGEE. The CDR3 nucleotides read TGTGCCAGCAGTGAAGGGGACAGGGGGCGTAATGGCTACACCTTC. Its translation: CASSEGDRGRNGYTF.